This TCR beta chain was retrieved from a study of blood T cell repertoires in COVID-19. The wider study: Spain, Italy and the United States supplied samples that represented acute and convalescent COVID-19. Sources were T cells, B-cell-depleted T cells, or PBMCs; the material itself was cDNA or gDNA.

Original methodology: Amplified reference gene primers provided the basis for estimating nucleated cell counts. Using immunoSEQ multiplex PCR, the repertoire was profiled, and TCRdb retains in-frame clones only, with some absent. The D gene and trimming were derived from the DNA, and the V and J assignments and clone size from that table. Seen here are about 200,000 clones, 86% observed once, and the top ten hold around 6%. With 5 bases removed from V and 5 bases from J, the gap between germline ends came to 16 bases. The CDR3 contains 14 residues. CDR1 WNHNN and CDR2 SYGVQD come from the germline V gene (reference sequence). Participants had their cohort set by participant-reported clinical history.

V gene TRBV10-1 combines with J gene TRBJ2-7; tentatively, D is TRBD1 (5 bases). What was sequenced was PBMCs or T cells enriched from blood (not recorded which). The source is a man aged 35 to 55 with acute COVID-19. The CDR3 is CASSLQGAPHEQYF. CDR3 in DNA: TGCGCCAGCAGTCTCCAGGGCGCTCCCCACGAGCAGTACTTC.